The sequence of this TCR beta chain was determined in a study of T cell responses to AZD1222 COVID-19 vaccine. CDR1 is SEHNR and CDR2 is FQNEAQ in the germline V gene (reference sequence). This CDR3 is 13 amino acids long. J lost 4 bases, V lost 6 bases, and 1 base had no gene match. Only a few counts were recorded for this clone. Its antigen is still unknown. Here immunoSEQ multiplex PCR was the method, and the copy in TCRdb shows in-frame clones only, minus some. The profile covers under 130,000 clones, with 89% appearing a single time and 44% taken by the ten largest. Study results and caveats: Only a handful of AZD1222 recipients, six or seven in all, had baseline seropositivity.

Samples with a second dose at about 4 or about 12 weeks were pooled together. The clonotype originates from an adult who received the AZD1222 COVID-19 vaccine. The starting material was peripheral blood, obtained 28 days after the second AZD1222 dose. This chain joins TRBV7-9 and TRBJ2-5; 11 nucleotides line up with TRBD2. Here the CDR3 reads CASSLAGGETQYF. The DNA for the CDR3 is TGTGCCAGCAGTCTAGCGGGAGGAGAGACCCAGTACTTC. Based on the CDR3 plus reference TRBV7-9 and TRBJ2-5, the full variable domain is DTGVSQNPRHKITKRGQNVTFRCDPISEHNRLYWYRQTLGQGPEFLTYFQNEAQLEKSRLLSDRFSAERPKGSFSTLEIQRTEQGDSAMYLCASSLAGGETQYFGPGTRLLVL.